What follows are 22 T cell receptor beta chains derived from one specimen sequenced in a study of molecular identifiers for immune sequencing clone quantification (dated by TCRdb to between 2017 and 2018). The library was produced with PCR. The sequencer listed for this sample is Illumina HiSeq 4000. TCRdb itself trimmed the public reads at Q25 with fastp, ran MiXCR and retained productive beta chains. Rows with a matching CDR3 protein are joined into one entry that keeps the most common DNA and genes. Counted in this sample were approximately 12,000 distinct CDR3 sequences; 15% to 20% of them appeared once. The top ten constitute 1.3% to 1.5% of the sample. The sample comprised naive CD8+ T cells from blood, with Jurkat cell RNA spiked in. This sample's cell subset or site label indicates: FACS-sorted CD8+CD4-CCR7+CD45RA+ naive T cells. The receptor source for this set is a human donor in good health. Some libraries in this study had Jurkat cell RNA spiked in.

This clonotype was detected many times. The chain carries TRBV24-1 and TRBJ1-4; TRBD1 aligns across 7 bases. CDR1 is KGHDR, CDR2 SFDVKD, per germline. The junction had 7 bases not matched to a gene; V was cut back by 1 base and J by 6 bases. This CDR3 has 16 amino acids. The CDR3 reads CATSDFPRTGDEKLFF. CDR3 coding DNA: TGTGCCACCAGTGATTTCCCAAGGACAGGCGATGAAAAACTGTTTTTT.

By frequency in the sample, this clonotype is medium-sized. V gene TRBV4-2 combines with J gene TRBJ2-7; 7 bases agree with TRBD1. The CDR3 extends over 15 amino acids. Germline values: CDR1 LGHNA, CDR2 YNFKEQ. V shed 0 bases, J shed 3 bases, and the junction held 5 bases outside the gene matches. CDR3 residues: CASSQDVSGGYEQYF. CDR3 DNA sequence: TGTGCCAGCAGCCAAGATGTGTCAGGGGGCTACGAGCAGTACTTC.

The sample holds many counts of this clonotype. The chain joins TRBV18 to TRBJ2-3, with 7 bases matching TRBD2. V was clipped by 6 bases and J by 4 bases; unmatched bases: 10. The CDR3 consists of 15 residues. In germline, CDR1 is KGHSH, CDR2 LQKENI. Here the CDR3 DNA reads TGTGCCAGCTCCTCCTGGGAGGGGCGATCAGATACGCAGTATTTT. Translated, it gives CASSSWEGRSDTQYF.

The genes are TRBV19 and TRBJ1-5; D is possibly TRBD1 (5 bases). The CDR3 totals 16 residues. V was shortened by 3 bases and J by 0 bases, with 12 bases between the two germline ends. CDR1 is LNHDA and CDR2 is SQIVND in the germline V gene (reference sequence). CDR3 sequence (DNA): TGTGCCAGTAGTATCGGGGGGGACTATAGCAATCAGCCCCAGCATTTT. This translates into CASSIGGDYSNQPQHF. The whole variable domain, remainder taken from reference TRBV19 and TRBJ1-5, is DGGITQSPKYLFRKEGQNVTLSCEQNLNHDAMYWYRQDPGQGLRLIYYSQIVNDFQKGDIAEGYSVSREKKESFPLTVTSAQKNPTAFYLCASSIGGDYSNQPQHFGDGTRLSIL.

V usage is TRBV23-1 and J usage is TRBJ2-3, with D unresolved. TRBV23-1 carries the ORF label, with uncertain function. CDR3 size: 13 residues. Trimming removed 6 bases from V and 3 bases from J, with 10 bases in between. DNA for the CDR3: TGCGCCAGCAGACACGGAACGACAGATACGCAGTATTTT. Residues: CASRHGTTDTQYF.

The V and J genes are TRBV19 and TRBJ2-7; D not resolved. The CDR3 is 13 amino acids. V lost 6 bases and J lost 0, with 9 bases in between. Germline-derived CDR1 and CDR2 are LNHDA and SQIVND (reference sequence). The CDR3 is CASSMADSYEQYF. CDR3 DNA: TGTGCCAGTAGCATGGCTGACTCCTACGAGCAGTACTTC.

Concerning this clonotype itself: A junction boundary mismatches the germline segment, possibly from a read error. The chain has TRBV5-3 and TRBJ2-1, with 9 bases fitting TRBD2. TRBV5-3 is noted as an ORF with a role that remains uncertain. The CDR3 has 17 residues. The CDR3 loop reads CASSWEGLATTYNEQFF. CDR3 nucleotide sequence: TGTGCCAGCAGCTGGGAAGGACTAGCGACAACCTACAATGAGCAGTTCTTC.

This clonotype counts as medium-sized. The rearrangement uses TRBV20-1 and TRBJ1-2; TRBD1 matches 7 bases. The CDR3 sequence is 16 residues long. From germline, CDR1 is DFQATT and CDR2 SNEGSKA (reference sequence). V was pared by 5 bases and J by 0 bases, with 12 bases of the junction left unmatched. In DNA, the CDR3 is TGCAGTGCTGTAGACAGGGCCCAATCCTCTAACTATGGCTACACCTTC. Its translation is CSAVDRAQSSNYGYTF.

By share, this clonotype counts as medium-sized. The chain joins TRBV4-1 to TRBJ1-5, with a possible D match to TRBD1 (6 bases). This CDR3 region has 16 residues. V lost 1 base to trimming and J lost 6 bases, with 16 bases between them. Germline V gene lookup returns CDR1 MGHRA and CDR2 YSYEKL. This CDR3 is CASSQVPQGGFQPQHF. The CDR3 coding sequence is TGCGCCAGCAGCCAAGTGCCACAGGGAGGTTTTCAGCCCCAGCATTTT.

This clonotype is classed as medium-sized. The CDR3 is CASSQGGLPQHF. CDR3 in DNA: TGTGCCAGCAGCCAAGGGGGGTTGCCCCAGCATTTT. This chain links TRBV7-2 with TRBJ1-5; TRBD1 might be the D (6 bases). Germline-derived CDR1 and CDR2 are SGHTA and FQGNSA. The V end was cut by 5 bases, the J end by 9 bases, with 11 bases between. The CDR3 is 12 residues long.

In its sample, this clonotype was seen many times. The CDR3 sequence: CASSLGTNEQYF. DNA for the CDR3: TGTGCCAGCAGTTTAGGGACAAACGAGCAGTACTTC. The chain employs TRBV12-3 or TRBV12-4 and TRBJ2-7; a possible D gene is TRBD1 (5 bases). V was clipped by 1 base and J by 5 bases, with 6 bases between them. CDR3 size: 12 residues.

This clonotype came up many times. Written as DNA, the CDR3 is TGCAGCGTAGACAGGGGCCAAGAGACCCAGTACTTC. This encodes CSVDRGQETQYF. The chain carries TRBV29-1 and TRBJ2-5, with 8 nucleotides matching TRBD1. The CDR3 has 12 residues. The trim removed 6 bases at V and 1 base at J, leaving 1 base unmatched. Germline CDR1 and CDR2: SQVTM and ANQGSEA.

A few counts support this clonotype. The genes are TRBV27 and TRBJ2-4; D is possibly TRBD2 (6 bases). The V end was cut by 1 base, the J end by 1 base, with 11 bases between. The CDR3 extends over 16 amino acids. Germline CDR1 reads MNHEY; CDR2 reads SMNVEV (reference sequence). The chain's CDR3 is CASSLWGGTAKNIQYF. In nucleotides, the CDR3 is TGTGCCAGCAGTTTATGGGGCGGGACTGCCAAAAACATTCAGTACTTC.

This clonotype has ten or more counts. The V and J genes are TRBV3-1 and TRBJ2-5; no definite D call. CDR3 size: 12 residues. From germline, CDR1 is LGHDT and CDR2 YNNKEL (reference sequence). V shed 1 base and J shed 4 bases, with 4 bases lying between them. CDR3 sequence (DNA): TGTGCCAGCAGCCAAGGGGTAGAGACCCAGTACTTC. Translating gives CASSQGVETQYF.

Sample share makes this clonotype medium-sized. The J gene is TRBJ2-7, the V gene TRBV29-1; 10 bases align to TRBD1. This CDR3 has 12 residues. V dropped 4 bases and J dropped 5; count of bases not matched to a gene: 2. Germline loops: CDR1 SQVTM, CDR2 ANQGSEA. The CDR3 spells CSVAGQGNEQYF. The DNA for the CDR3 is TGCAGCGTTGCGGGACAGGGGAACGAGCAGTACTTC.

By sample fraction, this clonotype is medium-sized. The chain recombines TRBV28 with TRBJ2-3, with TRBD2 identical over 7 bases. The CDR3 runs 18 residues. Germline lookup yields CDR1 MDHEN and CDR2 SYDVKM. Trimming at V came to 4 bases and at J to 7 bases, leaving 20 bases not matched to a gene. CDR3 DNA: TGTGCCAGCAGTTCTCCCCAGCAAGGCGCGGGAGAGGCTCATACGCAGTATTTT. This gives the protein CASSSPQQGAGEAHTQYF.

This clonotype was detected ten times or more. The gene calls are TRBV24-1 and TRBJ2-2; no clear D. This CDR3 is built from 13 residues. From germline, CDR1 is KGHDR and CDR2 SFDVKD. The V end was cut by 3 bases, the J end by 3 bases, with 4 bases between. DNA of the CDR3: TGTGCCACCAGTGATATTTACACCGGGGAGCTGTTTTTT. This encodes CATSDIYTGELFF.

This clonotype is labeled as medium-sized. The rearrangement joins TRBV25-1 to TRBJ2-7; 8 bases line up with TRBD1. The CDR3 totals 14 residues. V was pared by 4 bases and J by 3 bases, with 5 bases of the junction left unmatched. From germline, CDR1 is MGHDK and CDR2 SYGVNS. The DNA of the CDR3 is TGTGCCAGCAGTGTCTTTGGGACAGGCTACGAGCAGTACTTC. As protein: CASSVFGTGYEQYF.

This clonotype has a count of ten or more. The chain combines TRBV4-2 with TRBJ1-1, with D hard to call. Trimming stripped 3 bases from V and 5 bases from J, with 10 bases between. The CDR3 is made up of 13 amino acids. The germline V gene encodes CDR1 LGHNA and CDR2 YNFKEQ. CDR3 sequence (DNA): TGTGCCAGCAGCCAGGGCAGGAAGACTGAAGCTTTCTTT. It specifies CASSQGRKTEAFF.

Comment on this clonotype: A much larger clone differs from this one at a single base, so this may be a read error. The rearrangement uses TRBV28 and TRBJ1-3; unclear D gene. CDR3 size: 14 residues. Per the germline V gene, CDR1 is MDHEN and CDR2 is SYDVKM. In DNA form, the CDR3 reads TGTGCCAGCGGTTTCGGTGGATCTGGAAACACCATATATTTT. Translated, it gives CASGFGGSGNTIYF. Full variable domain (missing parts from reference TRBV28 and TRBJ1-3): DVKVTQSSRYLVKRTGEKVFLECVQDMDHENMFWYRQDPGLGLRLIYFSYDVKMKEKGDIPEGYSVSREKKERFSLILESASTNQTSMYLCASGFGGSGNTIYFGEGSWLTVV.

Note on this clonotype: The conserved final phenylalanine or tryptophan is absent from the CDR3, which likely points to a read error. This chain uses TRBV29-1 with TRBJ2-1, with D possibly called TRBD1 or TRBD2 (5 bases each). This CDR3 is built from 19 residues. The germline V gene has CDR1 SQVTM and CDR2 ANQGSEA. The DNA of the CDR3 is TGCAGTGTTGAAGATTATCGCGGGCCCGGGGCCAGCTCCTACAATGAGCAGTTCCTC. Translation: CSVEDYRGPGASSYNEQFL.

This clonotype was recorded many times. The genes are TRBV19 and TRBJ1-1; 7 bases map to TRBD1. This CDR3 has 15 residues. The germline V gene has CDR1 LNHDA and CDR2 SQIVND (reference sequence). V shed 2 bases, J shed 2 bases, and the junction held 5 bases outside the gene matches. The chain's CDR3 is CASSIFAGGNTEAFF. DNA of the CDR3: TGTGCCAGTAGTATATTTGCAGGGGGAAACACTGAAGCTTTCTTT.